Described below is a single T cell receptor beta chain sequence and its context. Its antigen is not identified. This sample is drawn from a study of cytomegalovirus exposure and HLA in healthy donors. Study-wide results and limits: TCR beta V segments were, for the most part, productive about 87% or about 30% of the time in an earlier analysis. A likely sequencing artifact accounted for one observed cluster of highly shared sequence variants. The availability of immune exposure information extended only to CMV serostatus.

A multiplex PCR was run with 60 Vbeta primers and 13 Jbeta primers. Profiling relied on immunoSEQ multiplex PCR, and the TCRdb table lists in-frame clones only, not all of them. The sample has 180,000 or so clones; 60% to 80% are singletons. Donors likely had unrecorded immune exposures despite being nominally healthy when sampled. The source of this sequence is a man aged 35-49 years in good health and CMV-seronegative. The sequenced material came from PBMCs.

The CDR3 here is CASSRIYRGFSNEQFF. The CDR3 DNA reads TGCGCCAGCAGCCGCATTTACAGGGGATTTAGTAATGAGCAGTTCTTC. V usage is TRBV5-1 and J usage is TRBJ2-1, with 7 bases matching TRBD1. This CDR3 has 16 residues. The germline CDR1 and CDR2 sequences are SGHRS and YFSETQ. J gave up 7 bases and V 4 bases, and 14 bases lay outside the gene matches.